The rows below give T cell receptor beta chains drawn from one sample of a study of T cell repertoires in cytomegalovirus infection. MiXCR, run by TCRdb on the reads, gives a single entry per CDR3 protein. The top ten hold roughly 13% of the sample, which has hundreds of thousands of distinct CDR3 sequences, approximately 33% seen once. These receptors lack a known antigen. This material consisted of cultured CD8+ T cells from PBMCs, taken from culture after CMV antigen stimulation. These TCRs come from a human donor in good health (CMV status not recorded). Some clones in this sample may be carry-over from other donors' samples. Both conserved end residues are part of each CDR3. D genes are given only for firm matches. Part of the rows lack a size; the others show once, few, many or a class for expanded clones.

d_call	v_call	clone_size	j_call	cdr3_aa	cdr3_nt
-	TRBV4-1	-	TRBJ2-3	CASSQSQTGEGDTDTQYF	TGCGCCAGCAGCCAAAGCCAGACAGGGGAGGGGGACACAGATACGCAGTATTTT
TRBD2	TRBV6-2/TRBV6-3	few	TRBJ2-1	CASSYPAGSYNEQFF	TGTGCCAGCAGTTACCCAGCGGGATCGTACAATGAGCAGTTCTTC
-	TRBV5-4	-	TRBJ2-1	CASSLARGPGGPGNEQFF	TGTGCCAGCAGCTTGGCCCGGGGCCCGGGGGGCCCGGGGAATGAGCAGTTCTTC
-	TRBV7-9	many	TRBJ2-3	CASSLGFGPAASKDTQYF	TGTGCCAGCAGCTTAGGATTTGGGCCAGCAGCCTCCAAAGATACGCAGTATTTT
-	TRBV6-5	-	TRBJ1-2	CASSYSSGEPLHGYTF	TGTGCCAGCAGTTACTCGTCCGGAGAGCCCCTGCATGGCTACACCTTC
-	TRBV7-2	few	TRBJ2-1	CASSLIGGPGNEQFF	TGTGCCAGCAGCTTAATCGGGGGGCCCGGCAATGAGCAGTTCTTC
-	TRBV15	few	TRBJ2-3	CATSRDEFWQTSTDTQYF	TGTGCCACCAGCAGAGATGAGTTTTGGCAGACTAGCACAGATACGCAGTATTTT
TRBD1	TRBV6-1	-	TRBJ2-1	CASRNPGQYNEQFF	TGTGCCAGCAGAAATCCGGGACAGTACAATGAGCAGTTCTTC
-	TRBV7-7	many	TRBJ2-1	CASSFYQSSYNEQFF	TGTGCTAGCAGCTTCTACCAGAGCTCCTACAATGAGCAGTTCTTC
-	TRBV5-6	-	TRBJ1-2	CASSPIYEGLNYGYTF	TGTGCCAGCAGCCCGATCTATGAGGGACTTAACTATGGCTACACCTTC
-	TRBV20-1	once	TRBJ1-4	CSANLVRQDINEKLFF	TGCAGTGCTAACCTCGTCAGACAGGACATTAATGAAAAACTGTTTTTT
TRBD2	TRBV15	few	TRBJ2-1	CATSGERGGYNEQFF	TGTGCCACCAGTGGAGAGCGGGGGGGCTACAATGAGCAGTTCTTC
-	TRBV7-2	many	TRBJ2-6	CASSLGAWVTGANVLTF	TGTGCCAGCAGCTTAGGTGCTTGGGTGACTGGGGCCAACGTCCTGACTTTC
-	TRBV2	-	TRBJ1-2	CAREDEGFYGYTF	TGTGCCAGAGAGGACGAGGGATTTTATGGCTACACCTTC
-	TRBV7-6	few	TRBJ1-3	CASSSSRSSGNTIYF	TGTGCTAGCAGCTCCAGTAGGAGCTCTGGAAACACCATATATTTT
-	TRBV7-6	few	TRBJ2-2	CASTDDRTNTGELFF	TGTGCCAGCACCGACGACAGGACAAACACCGGGGAGCTGTTTTTT
-	TRBV27	-	TRBJ2-2	CASPDRENGKTGELFF	TGTGCCAGCCCGGACAGAGAGAACGGGAAAACCGGGGAGCTGTTTTTT
-	TRBV19	few	TRBJ1-1	CASSFPVATEAFF	TGTGCCAGTAGTTTTCCAGTGGCCACTGAAGCTTTCTTT
TRBD1	TRBV5-1	-	TRBJ1-1	CASSLAQGAAEAFF	TGCGCCAGCAGCTTGGCCCAGGGGGCCGCTGAAGCTTTCTTT
-	TRBV7-6	-	TRBJ2-4	CASSPRDGKNIQYF	TGTGCCAGCAGCCCCCGGGACGGCAAAAACATTCAGTACTTC
TRBD2	TRBV7-4	many	TRBJ2-5	CASSLRLAETQYF	TGTGCCAGCAGCCTTCGACTAGCAGAGACCCAGTACTTC
TRBD1	TRBV7-6	few	TRBJ1-6	CASSSLQGGTLHF	TGTGCCAGCAGCTCCCTTCAGGGGGGGACCCTCCACTTT
TRBD2	TRBV10-3	-	TRBJ2-3	CAISVRLAGALSSTDTQYF	TGTGCCATCAGTGTAAGACTAGCGGGGGCCCTCTCCAGCACAGATACGCAGTATTTT
-	TRBV24-1	few	TRBJ2-3	CATSLQGFTDTQYF	TGTGCCACCAGCCTACAGGGTTTCACAGATACGCAGTATTTT
TRBD2	TRBV7-2	many	TRBJ2-2	CASSHHLAGGHTGELFF	TGTGCCAGCAGCCACCACCTAGCGGGGGGGCACACCGGGGAGCTGTTTTTT
-	TRBV7-6	few	TRBJ2-3	CASSPPWGESTDTQYF	TGTGCCAGCAGCCCCCCTTGGGGGGAGAGCACAGATACGCAGTATTTT
TRBD1	TRBV15	-	TRBJ2-7	CATSRENGQGKDEQYF	TGTGCCACCAGCAGAGAGAACGGACAGGGTAAGGACGAGCAGTACTTC
-	TRBV5-6	-	TRBJ1-2	CASSFKDSDFYGYTF	TGTGCCAGCAGCTTTAAAGACAGCGATTTCTATGGCTACACCTTC
TRBD1	TRBV9	few	TRBJ2-1	CASSVGPGQTTYNEQFF	TGTGCCAGCAGCGTAGGTCCGGGACAGACTACCTACAATGAGCAGTTCTTC
TRBD1	TRBV20-1	-	TRBJ2-1	CSAPQKDRGLKAYNEQFF	TGCAGTGCTCCCCAAAAGGACAGGGGGCTTAAGGCCTACAATGAGCAGTTCTTC
-	TRBV6-5	few	TRBJ2-1	CASRQMGYNEQFF	TGTGCCAGCAGGCAAATGGGATACAATGAGCAGTTCTTC
TRBD1	TRBV10-2	-	TRBJ2-1	CASSEAGGDEQFF	TGCGCCAGCAGTGAGGCAGGGGGCGATGAGCAGTTCTTC
TRBD1	TRBV6-4	-	TRBJ2-4	CASSPRGTGKGNIQYF	TGTGCCAGCAGTCCTAGGGGGACAGGGAAGGGAAACATTCAGTACTTC
-	TRBV20-1	-	TRBJ1-5	CSASNREYSNQPQHF	TGCAGTGCTAGTAACAGGGAATATAGCAATCAGCCCCAGCATTTT